This T cell receptor (beta chain) derives from a study of T cell responses to AZD1222 COVID-19 vaccine. Assay: immunoSEQ multiplex PCR; the TCRdb copy retains only in-frame clones and omits some. The sample yields 150,000 to 200,000 clones, roughly 92% seen once. CDR1 and CDR2 (germline): MDHEN, SYDVKM. CDR3 length: 18 amino acids. Trimming took off 7 bases at V and 2 bases at J, with 24 bases between the two ends. The sequence was obtained from an adult in good health. The chain is built from TRBV28 and TRBJ2-1, with no clear D. Material: peripheral blood, obtained on day 0 of AZD1222 vaccination. CDR3 bases: TGTGCCAGCACCCAACGGCCCCCTCTAGGGCAGCCCTACAATGAGCAGTTCTTC. Residues: CASTQRPPLGQPYNEQFF. The whole variable domain, remainder taken from reference TRBV28 and TRBJ2-1, is DVKVTQSSRYLVKRTGEKVFLECVQDMDHENMFWYRQDPGLGLRLIYFSYDVKMKEKGDIPEGYSVSREKKERFSLILESASTNQTSMYLCASTQRPPLGQPYNEQFFGPGTRLTVL.